One sample yielded the 21 T cell receptor beta chains listed below, sequenced in a study of shared clonotypes between healthy human individuals. Generated by immunoSEQ multiplex PCR, the TCRdb table keeps only in-frame clones and is missing some. The sample records millions of clones, approximately 94% being singletons. Sequences were obtained from naive CD4+ T cells sorted from blood. Subset in this sample: CD45RA+ positively selected. The source is a man aged 18 to 30 in good health.

The V gene is TRBV9, the J gene TRBJ2-7; 10 bases line up with TRBD2. Germline V gene sequence: CDR1 SGDLS, CDR2 YYNGEE. The CDR3 totals 15 residues. Trimming at V came to 0 bases and at J to 3 bases, leaving 3 bases not matched to a gene. For the CDR3, the DNA is TGTGCCAGCAGCGTAGATCAGCGGGAGGGCTACGAGCAGTACTTC. Its protein product is CASSVDQREGYEQYF.

The chain joins TRBV7-9 to TRBJ2-2; D unclear. The V gene lost 5 bases and the J gene lost 4 bases, with 14 bases spanning the gap. The CDR3 sequence is 15 residues long. Germline V gives CDR1 SEHNR, CDR2 FQNEAQ (reference sequence). CDR3 protein: CASSRGPAVTGELFF. The CDR3 DNA sequence: TGTGCCAGCAGCCGCGGTCCGGCAGTCACCGGGGAGCTGTTTTTT.

This chain uses TRBV19 with TRBJ1-5; tentative D call: TRBD1 (6 bases). Germline CDR1 LNHDA, CDR2 SQIVND (reference sequence). This CDR3 spans 13 amino acids. V lost 11 bases, J lost 3 bases, and 14 bases lay in between. As DNA, the CDR3 is TGTGCCTCTCTAGGGGGTAACAATCAGCCCCAGCATTTT. Translated, it gives CASLGGNNQPQHF. The whole variable domain, filled in from reference TRBV19 and TRBJ1-5, reads DGGITQSPKYLFRKEGQNVTLSCEQNLNHDAMYWYRQDPGQGLRLIYYSQIVNDFQKGDIAEGYSVSREKKESFPLTVTSAQKNPTAFYLCASLGGNNQPQHFGDGTRLSIL.

The chain recombines TRBV7-9 with TRBJ2-1, with TRBD1 identical over 10 bases. CDR1 SEHNR and CDR2 FQNEAQ come from the germline V gene (reference sequence). The CDR3 has 15 amino acids. V shed 1 base and J 9 bases; nucleotides not matched to a gene: 6. The CDR3 region has the DNA TGTGCCAGCAGCTTAGAGGTGACAGGGGGCGGTGAGCAGTTCTTC. It translates to CASSLEVTGGGEQFF. Drawing the rest from reference TRBV7-9 and TRBJ2-1, the complete variable domain is DTGVSQNPRHKITKRGQNVTFRCDPISEHNRLYWYRQTLGQGPEFLTYFQNEAQLEKSRLLSDRFSAERPKGSFSTLEIQRTEQGDSAMYLCASSLEVTGGGEQFFGPGTRLTVL.

The chain uses TRBV5-4 and TRBJ1-2; tentatively, D is TRBD1 (5 bases). This CDR3 is built from 14 residues. Deletions cut 0 bases from V and 3 bases from J, with 9 bases between. In germline, CDR1 is SGHNT, CDR2 YYREEE (reference sequence). The CDR3 DNA reads TGTGCCAGCAGCTTGGACAGGTGGGACTATGGCTACACCTTC. It yields the protein CASSLDRWDYGYTF.

This clone was seen only a few times. This chain uses TRBV2 with TRBJ2-2, with no clear D. Trimming removed 6 bases at V and 4 bases at J, with 12 bases between. Germline V lookup: CDR1 SNHLY, CDR2 FYNNEI. CDR3 length equals 14 residues. As DNA, the CDR3 is TGTGCCAGCAGAGGAAGGCTGAGCACCGGGGAGCTGTTTTTT. It is translated as CASRGRLSTGELFF.

The chain joins TRBV4-3 to TRBJ2-5; D gene ambiguous. With 0 bases removed from V and 5 bases from J, the gap between germline ends came to 7 bases. The CDR3 sequence is 13 residues long. Germline CDR1 reads LGHNA; CDR2 reads YSLEER. For the CDR3, the DNA is TGCGCCAGCAGCCAAGACTTAGATGAGACCCAGTACTTC. This encodes CASSQDLDETQYF.

This sequence joins TRBV2 and TRBJ2-2, with D tentatively TRBD1 (5 bases). CDR1 and CDR2 from the germline V gene are SNHLY and FYNNEI. This CDR3 has 13 residues. Trimming removed 4 bases from V and 8 bases from J, with 11 bases in between. The CDR3 region has the DNA TGTGCCAGCAGTGTGCTCCAGGGAGGGGAGCTGTTTTTT. Protein product: CASSVLQGGELFF.

The chain carries TRBV27 and TRBJ2-7; D assignment may be TRBD1 or TRBD2 (5 bases each). V shed 0 bases and J shed 3 bases, with 12 bases lying between them. This CDR3 is 15 amino acids long. Germline-derived CDR1 and CDR2 are MNHEY and SMNVEV (reference sequence). The CDR3 region is CASSLSTGTGYEQYF. In nucleotides, the CDR3 is TGTGCCAGCAGTTTATCGACCGGGACGGGCTACGAGCAGTACTTC.

J is TRBJ2-1 and V is TRBV5-4; TRBD2 matches 8 bases. Germline loops: CDR1 SGHNT, CDR2 YYREEE (reference sequence). The trim removed 4 bases at V and 4 bases at J, leaving 10 bases unmatched. This CDR3 spans 16 amino acids. The CDR3 region has the DNA TGTGCCAGCAGCCCTCCGGGAGGGCCCGCGTACAATGAGCAGTTCTTC. Encoded protein: CASSPPGGPAYNEQFF. The variable domain in full, with the rest retrieved from reference TRBV5-4 and TRBJ2-1, is ETGVTQSPTHLIKTRGQQVTLRCSSQSGHNTVSWYQQALGQGPQFIFQYYREEENGRGNFPPRFSGLQFPNYSSELNVNALELDDSALYLCASSPPGGPAYNEQFFGPGTRLTVL.

The chain recombines TRBV18 with TRBJ2-3; no firm D call. The CDR3 runs to 12 residues. The V gene lost 6 bases and the J gene lost 3 bases, with 7 bases spanning the gap. CDR1 and CDR2 (germline): KGHSH, LQKENI. The CDR3 nucleotides are TGTGCCAGCTCCCTCTGGACAGATACGCAGTATTTT. Translating gives CASSLWTDTQYF.

This clone is a singleton in its sample. This rearrangement joins TRBV5-6 to TRBJ2-5, with D perhaps TRBD1 (6 bases). Germline V gene sequence: CDR1 SGHDT, CDR2 YYEEEE. Trimming shortened V by 5 bases and J by 5 bases, and 25 bases separated the two germline ends. The CDR3 contains 17 residues. DNA of the CDR3: TGTGCCAGCAGTAAATCTGGGTTCGGGTATAGGGGGGAGACCCAGTACTTC. Encoded protein: CASSKSGFGYRGETQYF.

J is TRBJ2-5 and V is TRBV2; 10 bases are a match to TRBD1. V lost 9 bases and J lost 5; bases outside the gene matches: 12. Germline lookup yields CDR1 SNHLY and CDR2 FYNNEI. The CDR3 covers 15 residues. This chain's CDR3 is CASTSGTGAVETQYF. CDR3 coding DNA: TGTGCCAGTACATCAGGGACAGGGGCGGTGGAGACCCAGTACTTC.

V is TRBV5-1 and J is TRBJ1-2, with a tentative D call TRBD1 (5 bases). V lost 0 bases and J 10 bases, leaving 16 bases between the germline ends. Per germline, CDR1 SGHRS and CDR2 YFSETQ. This CDR3 is built from 14 residues. CDR3 in DNA: TGCGCCAGCAGCTTGGCCGGGGGACCTGAAGACTACACCTTC. Residues: CASSLAGGPEDYTF.

The V call is TRBV5-1, the J call TRBJ2-5; the D call may be TRBD1 or TRBD2 (5 bases each). The DNA end is a closer match to TRBJ2-7, so the J assignment may be wrong. Germline V gene lookup returns CDR1 SGHRS and CDR2 YFSETQ. This CDR3 comprises 16 residues. In nucleotides, the CDR3 is TGCGCCAGCAGCCCTCTCACCGGGACCGCTTCTTACGAGCAGTACTTC. This codes for CASSPLTGTASYEQYF.

The chain uses TRBV15 and TRBJ2-3, with TRBD2 identical over 11 bases. Germline-derived CDR1 and CDR2 are LNHNV and YYDKDF (reference sequence). This CDR3 contains 19 residues. After removal of 5 bases from V and 4 bases from J, the junction contained 17 bases not matched to a gene. The CDR3, as DNA: TGTGCCACCAGCCCAAAAGGTGGTAGCGGGAGGGCCCTAGCAGATACGCAGTATTTT. Its translation: CATSPKGGSGRALADTQYF.

The chain uses TRBV2 and TRBJ2-7; D perhaps matches TRBD1 (6 bases). Germline CDR1 reads SNHLY; CDR2 reads FYNNEI. V lost 4 bases and J lost 2, with 12 bases in between. The CDR3 runs to 14 residues. The CDR3 DNA is TGTGCCAGCAGTGGGGGGACATACCCCTACGAGCAGTACTTC. Its protein is CASSGGTYPYEQYF.

The chain links TRBV5-4 to TRBJ1-3, with 11 bases fitting TRBD1. The CDR3 covers 18 residues. V was pared by 5 bases and J by 0 bases, with 10 bases of the junction left unmatched. The germline V gene has CDR1 SGHNT and CDR2 YYREEE (reference sequence). In DNA form, the CDR3 reads TGTGCCAGCAGTAGGACAGGGGGCTTACCCTCCTCTGGAAACACCATATATTTT. Translated: CASSRTGGLPSSGNTIYF.

The gene calls are TRBV6-6 and TRBJ2-7; 7 positions agree with TRBD2. The length of the CDR3 is 13 residues. The germline V gene has CDR1 MNHNY and CDR2 SVGAGI (reference sequence). V shed 9 bases and J 4 bases; nucleotides not matched to a gene: 9. The CDR3 DNA follows: TGTGCCAGTCGGCGGGAGTCCCCGTACGAGCAGTACTTC. Protein product: CASRRESPYEQYF.

The chain uses TRBV10-3 and TRBJ2-2; D is undetermined. There are 17 residues in the CDR3. Germline V gives CDR1 ENHRY, CDR2 SYGVKD. The V and J ends lost 3 bases and 1 base respectively, with 15 bases between them. CDR3 in DNA: TGTGCCATCAGTGAAAAAGGCAGTATACTGAACACCGGGGAGCTGTTTTTT. It codes for CAISEKGSILNTGELFF.

The chain uses TRBV7-2 and TRBJ1-4; the D is unclear. V was cut by 1 base and J by 8 bases, with 8 bases left in between. The CDR3 covers 13 residues. Germline assignment: CDR1 SGHTA and CDR2 FQGNSA. The CDR3 sequence: CASSLEGEEKLFF. As DNA, the CDR3 is TGTGCCAGCAGCTTAGAGGGAGAAGAAAAACTGTTTTTT.